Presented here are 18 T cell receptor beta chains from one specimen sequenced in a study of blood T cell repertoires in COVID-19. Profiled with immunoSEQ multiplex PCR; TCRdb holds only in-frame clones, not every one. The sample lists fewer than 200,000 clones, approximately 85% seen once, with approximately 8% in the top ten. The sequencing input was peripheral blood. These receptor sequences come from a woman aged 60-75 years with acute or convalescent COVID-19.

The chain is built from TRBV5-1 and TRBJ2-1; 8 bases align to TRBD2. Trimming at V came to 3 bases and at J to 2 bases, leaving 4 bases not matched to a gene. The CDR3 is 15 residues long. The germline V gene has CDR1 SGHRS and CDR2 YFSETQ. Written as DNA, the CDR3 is TGCGCCAGCAGCTCCGCGGGGGGCCCCTACAATGAGCAGTTCTTC. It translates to CASSSAGGPYNEQFF.

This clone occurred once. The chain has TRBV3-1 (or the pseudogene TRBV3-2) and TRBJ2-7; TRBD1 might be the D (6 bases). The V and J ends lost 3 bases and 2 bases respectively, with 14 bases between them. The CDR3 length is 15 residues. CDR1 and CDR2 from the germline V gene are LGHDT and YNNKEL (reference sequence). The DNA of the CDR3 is TGTGCCAGCAGCCAGGGTGGACAGTTGACCTACGAGCAGTACTTC. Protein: CASSQGGQLTYEQYF.

The DNA for the CDR3 is TGTGCCAGCAGTCTCAAAGGACAGGGGACTTTTAGTGGCTACACCTTC. Encoded protein: CASSLKGQGTFSGYTF. This chain uses TRBV27 with TRBJ1-2; TRBD1 matches at 9 bases. Looked up from germline, CDR1 is MNHEY and CDR2 is SMNVEV (reference sequence). Germline trimming cut 5 bases from V and 7 bases from J; bases unmatched to any gene: 14. CDR3 length equals 16 residues.

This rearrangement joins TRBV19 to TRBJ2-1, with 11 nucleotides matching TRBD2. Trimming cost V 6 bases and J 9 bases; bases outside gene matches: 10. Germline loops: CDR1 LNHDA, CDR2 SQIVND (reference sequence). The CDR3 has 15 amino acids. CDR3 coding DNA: TGTGCCAGTAGCCCCGGGCTAGCGGGAGGTGGTGAGCAGTTCTTC. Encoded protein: CASSPGLAGGGEQFF.

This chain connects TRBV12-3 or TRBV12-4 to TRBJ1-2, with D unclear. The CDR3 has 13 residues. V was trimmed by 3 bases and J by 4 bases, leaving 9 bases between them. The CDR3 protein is CASSFGQPYGYTF. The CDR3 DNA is TGTGCCAGCAGTTTTGGGCAGCCCTATGGCTACACCTTC.

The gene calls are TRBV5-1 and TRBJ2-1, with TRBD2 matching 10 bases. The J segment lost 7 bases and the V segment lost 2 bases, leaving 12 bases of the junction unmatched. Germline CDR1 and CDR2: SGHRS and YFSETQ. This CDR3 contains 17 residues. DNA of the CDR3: TGCGCCAGCAGCTTTCGGGTTGTAGCGGGAGGATGGAATGAGCAGTTCTTC. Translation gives CASSFRVVAGGWNEQFF.

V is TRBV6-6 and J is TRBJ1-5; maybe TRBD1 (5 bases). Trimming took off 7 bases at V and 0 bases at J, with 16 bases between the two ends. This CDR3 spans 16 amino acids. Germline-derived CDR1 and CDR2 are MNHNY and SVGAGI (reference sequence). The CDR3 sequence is CASITGGVYSNQPQHF. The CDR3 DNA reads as TGTGCCAGCATTACCGGGGGAGTTTATAGCAATCAGCCCCAGCATTTT.

In nucleotides, the CDR3 is TGTGCCAGCCTTATCAAAACAGGGGCCGGGGGCTACACCTTC. Translated: CASLIKTGAGGYTF. The chain recombines TRBV6-5 with TRBJ1-2, with 7 bases identical to TRBD1. Trimming took 8 bases from V and 8 from J; bases not matched to a gene: 14. Germline assignment: CDR1 MNHEY and CDR2 SVGAGI. This CDR3 is 14 amino acids long.

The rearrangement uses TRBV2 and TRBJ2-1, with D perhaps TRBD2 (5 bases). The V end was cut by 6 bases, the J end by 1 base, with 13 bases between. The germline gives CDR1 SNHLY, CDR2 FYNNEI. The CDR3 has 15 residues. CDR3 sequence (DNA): TGTGCCAGCAGCCCGGACTTGGATTCCTACAATGAGCAGTTCTTC. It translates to CASSPDLDSYNEQFF.

CDR3 amino acids: CASSVGIEKGETQYF. The DNA for the CDR3 is TGTGCCAGCAGCGTAGGAATAGAAAAGGGGGAGACCCAGTACTTC. V gene TRBV9 combines with J gene TRBJ2-5; possible D gene TRBD1, 5 bases. Germline-derived CDR1 and CDR2 are SGDLS and YYNGEE. V was cut by 0 bases and J by 5 bases, with 14 bases left in between. The CDR3 is made up of 15 amino acids.

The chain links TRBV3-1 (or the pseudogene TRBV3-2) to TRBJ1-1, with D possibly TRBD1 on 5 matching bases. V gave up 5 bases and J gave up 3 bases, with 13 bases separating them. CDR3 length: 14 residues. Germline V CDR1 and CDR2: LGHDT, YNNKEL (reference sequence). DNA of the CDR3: TGTGCCAGCAGCGAACTACAAGGGGACACTGAAGCTTTCTTT. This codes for CASSELQGDTEAFF.

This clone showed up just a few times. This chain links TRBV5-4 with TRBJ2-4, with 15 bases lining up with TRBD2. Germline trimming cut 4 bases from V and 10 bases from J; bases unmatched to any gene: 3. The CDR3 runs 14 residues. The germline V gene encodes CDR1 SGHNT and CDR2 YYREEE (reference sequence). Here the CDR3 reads CASSPGLAGGIQYF. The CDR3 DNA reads TGTGCCAGCAGCCCGGGACTAGCGGGGGGTATTCAGTACTTC.

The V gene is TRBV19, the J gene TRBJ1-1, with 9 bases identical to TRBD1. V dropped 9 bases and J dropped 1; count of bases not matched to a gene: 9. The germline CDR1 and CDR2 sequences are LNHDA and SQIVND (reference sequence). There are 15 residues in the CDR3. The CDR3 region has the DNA TGTGCCAGCAAAAGGCCGGGACAGGGGAACACTGAAGCTTTCTTT. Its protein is CASKRPGQGNTEAFF.

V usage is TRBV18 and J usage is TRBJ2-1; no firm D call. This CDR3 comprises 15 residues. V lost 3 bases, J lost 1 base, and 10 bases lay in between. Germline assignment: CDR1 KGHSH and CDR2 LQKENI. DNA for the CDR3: TGTGCCAGCTCACCCCCAGAATTGTCCTACAATGAGCAGTTCTTC. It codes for CASSPPELSYNEQFF.

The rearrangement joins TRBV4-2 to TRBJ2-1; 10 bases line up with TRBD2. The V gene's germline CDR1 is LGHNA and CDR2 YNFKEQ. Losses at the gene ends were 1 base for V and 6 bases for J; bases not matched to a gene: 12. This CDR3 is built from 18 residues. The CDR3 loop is CASSQVGPASGSGNEQFF. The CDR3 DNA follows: TGTGCCAGCAGCCAAGTCGGCCCGGCTAGCGGGAGTGGCAATGAGCAGTTCTTC.

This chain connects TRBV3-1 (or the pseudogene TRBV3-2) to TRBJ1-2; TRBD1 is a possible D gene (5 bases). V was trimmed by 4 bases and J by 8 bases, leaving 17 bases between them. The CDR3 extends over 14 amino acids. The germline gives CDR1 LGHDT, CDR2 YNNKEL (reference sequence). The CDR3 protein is CASSPSGEGRGYTF. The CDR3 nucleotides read TGTGCCAGCAGCCCTTCGGGGGAGGGTCGGGGCTACACCTTC.

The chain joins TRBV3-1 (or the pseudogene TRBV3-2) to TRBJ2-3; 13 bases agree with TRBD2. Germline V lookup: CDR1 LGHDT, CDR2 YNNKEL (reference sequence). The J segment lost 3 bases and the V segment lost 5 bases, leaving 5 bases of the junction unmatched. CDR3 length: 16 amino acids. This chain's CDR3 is CASSWTSGSLTDTQYF. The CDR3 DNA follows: TGTGCCAGCAGCTGGACTAGCGGGAGTCTAACAGATACGCAGTATTTT.

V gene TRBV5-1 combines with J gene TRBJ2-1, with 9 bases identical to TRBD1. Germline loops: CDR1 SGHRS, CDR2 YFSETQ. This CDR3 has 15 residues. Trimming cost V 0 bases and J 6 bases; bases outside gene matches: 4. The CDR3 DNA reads TGCGCCAGCAGCTTGGTGGGACAGGGTGGCAATGAGCAGTTCTTC. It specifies CASSLVGQGGNEQFF.